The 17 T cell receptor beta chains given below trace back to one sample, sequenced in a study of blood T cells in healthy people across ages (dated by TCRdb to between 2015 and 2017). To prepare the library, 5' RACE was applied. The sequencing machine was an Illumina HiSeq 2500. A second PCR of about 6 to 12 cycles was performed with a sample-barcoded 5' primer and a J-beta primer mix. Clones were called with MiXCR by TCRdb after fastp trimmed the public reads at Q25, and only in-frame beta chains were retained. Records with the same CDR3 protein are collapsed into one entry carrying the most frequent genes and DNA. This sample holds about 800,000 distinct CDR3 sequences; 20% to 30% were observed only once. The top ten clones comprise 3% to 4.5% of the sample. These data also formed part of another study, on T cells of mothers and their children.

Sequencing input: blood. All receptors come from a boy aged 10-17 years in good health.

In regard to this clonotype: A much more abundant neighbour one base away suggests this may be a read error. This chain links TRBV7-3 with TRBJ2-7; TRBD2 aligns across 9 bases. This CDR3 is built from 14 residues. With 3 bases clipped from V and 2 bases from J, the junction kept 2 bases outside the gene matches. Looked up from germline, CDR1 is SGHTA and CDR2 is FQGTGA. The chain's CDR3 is CASSFAGGPYEQYF. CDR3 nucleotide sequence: TGTGCCAGCAGCTTTGCGGGGGGGCCCTACGAGCAGTACTTC.

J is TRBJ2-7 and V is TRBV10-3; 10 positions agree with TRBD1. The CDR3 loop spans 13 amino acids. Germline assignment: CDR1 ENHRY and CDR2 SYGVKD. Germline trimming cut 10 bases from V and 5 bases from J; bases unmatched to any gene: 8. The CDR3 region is CASRGQGGDEQYF. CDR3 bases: TGTGCCAGCCGAGGACAGGGGGGAGACGAGCAGTACTTC.

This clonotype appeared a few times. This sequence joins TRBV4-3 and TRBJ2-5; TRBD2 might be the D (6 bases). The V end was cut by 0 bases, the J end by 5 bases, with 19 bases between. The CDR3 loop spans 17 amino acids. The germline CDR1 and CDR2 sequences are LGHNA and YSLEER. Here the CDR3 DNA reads TGCGCCAGCAGCCAAGAACCCCTAGCGATCCAAGGGGAGACCCAGTACTTC. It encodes CASSQEPLAIQGETQYF.

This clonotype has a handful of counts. CDR3 DNA sequence: TGTGCCAGCAGTTTCGGGACCTCAGGGGGAGCCGCGCACGAGCAGTACTTC. Encoded protein: CASSFGTSGGAAHEQYF. The chain has TRBV28 and TRBJ2-7; 7 bases agree with TRBD1. The CDR3 has 17 amino acids. Germline V CDR1 and CDR2: MDHEN, SYDVKM. Trimming took 3 bases from V and 5 from J; bases not matched to a gene: 16.

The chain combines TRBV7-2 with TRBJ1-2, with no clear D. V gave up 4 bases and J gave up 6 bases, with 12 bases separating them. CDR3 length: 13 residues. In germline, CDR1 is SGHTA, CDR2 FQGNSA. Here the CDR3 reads CASSSYLGNGYTF. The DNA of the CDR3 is TGTGCCAGCAGCTCTTATCTCGGGAATGGCTACACCTTC.

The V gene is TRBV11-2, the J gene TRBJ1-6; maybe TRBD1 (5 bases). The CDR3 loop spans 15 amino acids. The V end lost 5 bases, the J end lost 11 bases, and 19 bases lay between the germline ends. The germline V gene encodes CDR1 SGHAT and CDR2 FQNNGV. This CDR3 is CASSAMSGILAPLHF. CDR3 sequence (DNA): TGTGCCAGCAGCGCCATGTCAGGGATTCTAGCACCCCTCCACTTT.

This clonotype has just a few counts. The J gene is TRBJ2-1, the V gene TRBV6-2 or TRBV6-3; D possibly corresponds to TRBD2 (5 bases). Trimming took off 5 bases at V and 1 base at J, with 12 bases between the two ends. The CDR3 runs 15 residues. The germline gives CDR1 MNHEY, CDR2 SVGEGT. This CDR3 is CASSPPPGSYNEQFF. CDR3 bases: TGTGCCAGCAGTCCGCCCCCGGGATCCTACAATGAGCAGTTCTTC.

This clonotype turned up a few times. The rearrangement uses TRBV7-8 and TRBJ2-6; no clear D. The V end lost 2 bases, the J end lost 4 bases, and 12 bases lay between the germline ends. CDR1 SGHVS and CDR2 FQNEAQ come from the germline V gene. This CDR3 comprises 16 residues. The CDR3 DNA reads TGTGCCAGCAGCTTACAGACTCTCAACGGGGCCAACGTCCTGACTTTC. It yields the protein CASSLQTLNGANVLTF.

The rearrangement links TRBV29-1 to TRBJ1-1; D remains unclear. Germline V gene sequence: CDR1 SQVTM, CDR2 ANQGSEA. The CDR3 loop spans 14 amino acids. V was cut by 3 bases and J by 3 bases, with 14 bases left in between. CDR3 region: CSVDKPPEDTEAFF. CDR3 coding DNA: TGCAGCGTTGATAAACCCCCGGAGGACACTGAAGCTTTCTTT.

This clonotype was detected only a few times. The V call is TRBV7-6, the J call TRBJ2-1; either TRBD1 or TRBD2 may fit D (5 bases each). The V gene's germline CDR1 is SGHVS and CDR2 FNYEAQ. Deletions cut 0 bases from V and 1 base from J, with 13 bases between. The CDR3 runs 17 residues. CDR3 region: CASSLARGIGSYNEQFF. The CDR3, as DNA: TGTGCCAGCAGCTTAGCTCGGGGCATAGGGTCCTACAATGAGCAGTTCTTC. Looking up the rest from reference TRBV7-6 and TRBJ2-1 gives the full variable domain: GAGVSQSPRYKVTKRGQDVALRCDPISGHVSLYWYRQALGQGPEFLTYFNYEAQQDKSGLPNDRFSAERPEGSISTLTIQRTEQRDSAMYRCASSLARGIGSYNEQFFGPGTRLTVL.

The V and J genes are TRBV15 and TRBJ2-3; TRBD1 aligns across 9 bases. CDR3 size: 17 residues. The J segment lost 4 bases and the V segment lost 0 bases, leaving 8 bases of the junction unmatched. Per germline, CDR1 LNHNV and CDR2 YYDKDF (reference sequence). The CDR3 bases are TGTGCCACCAGCAGAGATATGCCGGGACAGGGCTCAGATACGCAGTATTTT. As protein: CATSRDMPGQGSDTQYF.

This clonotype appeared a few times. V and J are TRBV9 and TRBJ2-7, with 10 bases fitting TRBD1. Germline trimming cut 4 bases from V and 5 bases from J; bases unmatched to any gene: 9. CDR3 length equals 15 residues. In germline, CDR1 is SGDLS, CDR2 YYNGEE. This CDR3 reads CASSTETGGLDEQYF. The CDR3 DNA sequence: TGTGCCAGCAGCACCGAGACAGGGGGCTTGGACGAGCAGTACTTC.

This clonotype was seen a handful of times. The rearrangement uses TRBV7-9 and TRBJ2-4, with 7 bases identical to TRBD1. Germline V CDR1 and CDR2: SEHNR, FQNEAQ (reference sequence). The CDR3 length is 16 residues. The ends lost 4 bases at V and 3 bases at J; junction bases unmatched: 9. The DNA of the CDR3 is TGTGCCAGCAGCTCGAAGGGGGCTGATGTCAAAAACATTCAGTACTTC. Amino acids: CASSSKGADVKNIQYF.

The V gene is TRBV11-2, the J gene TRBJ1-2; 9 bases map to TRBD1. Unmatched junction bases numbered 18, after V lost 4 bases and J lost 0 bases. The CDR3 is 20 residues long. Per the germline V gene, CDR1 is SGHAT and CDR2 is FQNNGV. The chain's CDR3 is CASSYLNRGPLQEANYGYTF. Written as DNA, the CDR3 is TGTGCCAGCAGCTACCTCAACAGGGGGCCACTACAAGAAGCTAACTATGGCTACACCTTC.

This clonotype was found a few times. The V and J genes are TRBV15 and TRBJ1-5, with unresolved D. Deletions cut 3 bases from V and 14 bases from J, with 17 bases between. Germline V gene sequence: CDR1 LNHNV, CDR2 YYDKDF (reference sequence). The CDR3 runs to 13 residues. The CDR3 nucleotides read TGTGCCACCAGCAGGGGCCGGGATCCAAGCGAGCATTTT. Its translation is CATSRGRDPSEHF. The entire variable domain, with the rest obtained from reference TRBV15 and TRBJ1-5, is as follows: DAMVIQNPRYQVTQFGKPVTLSCSQTLNHNVMYWYQQKSSQAPKLLFHYYDKDFNNEADTPDNFQSRRPNTSFCFLDIRSPGLGDTAMYLCATSRGRDPSEHFGDGTRLSIL.

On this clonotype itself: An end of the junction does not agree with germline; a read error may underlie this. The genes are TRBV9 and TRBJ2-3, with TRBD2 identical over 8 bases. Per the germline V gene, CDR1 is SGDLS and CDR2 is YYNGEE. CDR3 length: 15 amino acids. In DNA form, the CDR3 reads TGTGCCAGCAACGTACCCGGGGGGGCGAAAGATACGCAGTATTTT. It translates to CASNVPGGAKDTQYF.

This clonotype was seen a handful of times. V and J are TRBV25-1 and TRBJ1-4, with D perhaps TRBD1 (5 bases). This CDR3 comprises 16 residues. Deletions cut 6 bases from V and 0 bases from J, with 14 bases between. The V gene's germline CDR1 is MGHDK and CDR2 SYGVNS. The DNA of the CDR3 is TGTGCCAGCAGCCCGGGCAGGGTCCCAACTAATGAAAAACTGTTTTTT. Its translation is CASSPGRVPTNEKLFF.